The 9 T cell receptor beta chains below come from one sample, sequenced in a study of blood T cell repertoires in COVID-19 (dated by TCRdb to about 2020). Library generation was performed with the immunoSEQ multiplex PCR assay. The source is immuneACCESS, and TCRdb retained only in-frame sequences with V and J called. Part of the clones is not carried over; for the studies checked, unresolved V genes explain less than half of this, and the remainder is unexplained. A total of around 100,000 clones appear in this sample, 80% to 95% of them only once. 5.7% of the sample belongs to the ten largest clones. What was sequenced was peripheral blood. The source is a man aged 45-65 years with active COVID-19.

This chain joins TRBV2 and TRBJ2-7; 10 bases agree with TRBD2. This CDR3 is built from 21 residues. V trimming: 5 bases; J trimming: 0 bases; junction bases outside the gene matches: 22. The germline V gene encodes CDR1 SNHLY and CDR2 FYNNEI. CDR3 coding DNA: TGTGCCAGCAGTCCAGATTACCCTTTAGCGGGAGGATACCAGAGCTCCTACGAGCAGTACTTC. Amino acid sequence: CASSPDYPLAGGYQSSYEQYF.

CDR3 nucleotides: TGTGCCTGGAGTGTCGGGGACAGGGGAAGGTCACCCCTCCACTTT. Its translation: CAWSVGDRGRSPLHF. This chain uses TRBV30 with TRBJ1-6; 10 bases are a match to TRBD1. The V and J ends lost 0 bases and 10 bases, in that order; junction bases with no gene match: 6. The CDR3 is 15 residues long. Germline CDR1 and CDR2: GTSNPN and SVGIG (reference sequence). The variable domain in full, completed from reference TRBV30 and TRBJ1-6, reads SQTIHQWPATLVQPVGSPLSLECTVEGTSNPNLYWYRQAAGRGLQLLFYSVGIGQISSEVPQNLSASRPQDRQFILSSKKLLLSDSGFYLCAWSVGDRGRSPLHFGNGTRLTVT.

The V and J genes are TRBV29-1 and TRBJ2-5; D unresolved. Trimming stripped 2 bases from V and 5 bases from J, with 6 bases between. The CDR3 is 11 amino acids. Germline loops: CDR1 SQVTM, CDR2 ANQGSEA. CDR3 in amino acids: CSVESRETQYF. The CDR3 DNA is TGCAGCGTTGAAAGTCGGGAGACCCAGTACTTC.

The chain couples TRBV18 to TRBJ1-1, with 8 bases identical to TRBD1. The V segment lost 6 bases and the J segment 6 bases; nucleotides outside the gene matches: 15. Germline V gene lookup returns CDR1 KGHSH and CDR2 LQKENI. CDR3 length: 16 residues. CDR3 nucleotides: TGTGCCAGCTCGCCCGGGACAGGTCAATTGATGGCTGAAGCTTTCTTT. Translated, it gives CASSPGTGQLMAEAFF.

The rearrangement uses TRBV9 and TRBJ2-3; 10 positions match TRBD2. The V and J ends lost 7 bases and 6 bases, in that order; junction bases with no gene match: 8. Germline-derived CDR1 and CDR2 are SGDLS and YYNGEE. The CDR3 is made up of 14 amino acids. This chain's CDR3 is CASSGAGGPDTQYF. The CDR3, as DNA: TGTGCCAGCTCAGGAGCGGGAGGGCCGGATACGCAGTATTTT.

This chain uses TRBV11-2 with TRBJ2-5, with D maybe TRBD2 (5 bases). Trimming took 6 bases from V and 4 from J, leaving 18 bases between them. Germline-derived CDR1 and CDR2 are SGHAT and FQNNGV. This CDR3 is 15 amino acids long. CDR3 bases: TGTGCCAGCAGTTCCTCCCGGGGTTCGGGAGAGACCCAGTACTTC. Its protein product is CASSSSRGSGETQYF.

The V call is TRBV7-3, the J call TRBJ1-1; unclear D gene. The CDR3 runs 13 residues. V lost 5 bases, J lost 2 bases, and 9 bases lay in between. CDR1 and CDR2 (germline): SGHTA, FQGTGA. CDR3 DNA: TGTGCCAGCAGCATAAGCGAAAACACTGAAGCTTTCTTT. As protein: CASSISENTEAFF.

To note about this clone: The same CDR3 is also encoded by other DNA sequences in this sample. The V call is TRBV19, the J call TRBJ1-4; 9 positions agree with TRBD1. Germline V gene sequence: CDR1 LNHDA, CDR2 SQIVND (reference sequence). Trimming at V came to 10 bases and at J to 0 bases, leaving 3 bases not matched to a gene. The CDR3 is 14 residues long. CDR3 sequence: CATRQGATNEKLFF. In nucleotides, the CDR3 is TGTGCCACCCGACAGGGGGCAACTAATGAAAAACTGTTTTTT.

The chain recombines TRBV5-4 with TRBJ1-2, with D unresolved. The CDR3 length is 18 residues. V lost 0 bases and J 1 base, leaving 19 bases between the germline ends. Germline CDR1 SGHNT, CDR2 YYREEE (reference sequence). As DNA, the CDR3 is TGTGCCAGCAGCTTGGCCTACACTCCGCCGGGAGTTAACTATGGCTACACCTTC. Encoded protein: CASSLAYTPPGVNYGYTF.